The clone carrying this T cell receptor (beta chain) was picked up a small number of times. Its cognate antigen is unknown. Trimming removed 2 bases at V and 9 bases at J, with 14 bases between. Germline CDR1 MNHEY, CDR2 SVGEGT. The CDR3 spans 14 residues. The data originate from a study of T-cell memory formation after mild COVID-19. Study summary: Most TCR clusters belonged to a single donor.

Findings of the study overall: Prior to infection, memory already included some responding clones, suggesting cross-reactive memory joined. Later expanders leaned CD4+, whereas clones that contracted between day 15 and 85 were balanced CD4/CD8.

Sample barcodes and UMIs were carried by the TCR alpha and TCR beta cDNA libraries that 5'RACE generated with constant-segment primers. TCRdb passed the 5' RACE reads through MiXCR, listing each CDR3 protein once. The profile shows fewer than 500,000 distinct CDR3 sequences, 25% of them singletons. The clonotype originates from an adult woman who had mild COVID-19 (a few samples of this study predate the infection). Cell type and time point are not known. V gene TRBV6-2 or TRBV6-3 combines with J gene TRBJ2-1; D remains ambiguous. Sequences were obtained from PBMCs or a T cell subset sorted from them (not recorded which). The CDR3 DNA sequence: TGTGCCAGCAGTTACGGGCTAGTAGTCTTTGAGCAGTTCTTC. As protein: CASSYGLVVFEQFF.